A selection of T cell receptor beta chains follows, all from one sample in a study of siplizumab effects on memory and regulatory T cells. TCRdb's table, derived via immunoSEQ multiplex PCR, lists solely in-frame clones and lacks some. The sample has around 110,000 clones, roughly 94% seen once. What was sequenced was non-Treg CD4+ T cells sorted from blood. The receptors originated from a human donor in good health. Both conserved end residues are part of each CDR3. The D gene is left open where the match is weak. Not every row has a clone size; where given, it reads once, few, many or a size class.

abundance	j_gene	v_gene	d_gene	CDR3aa	CDR3nt
.	TRBJ2-7	TRBV2	.	CASRSLAGSGEQYF	TGTGCCAGCAGGTCACTAGCCGGGTCAGGGGAGCAGTACTTC
.	TRBJ2-7	TRBV5-1	.	CASSFSSRVEGEQYF	TGCGCCAGCAGCTTCTCTTCCAGGGTCGAGGGCGAGCAGTACTTC
.	TRBJ2-1	TRBV30	TRBD2	CAWDRSGQKQFF	TGTGCCTGGGATCGTAGCGGGCAGAAGCAGTTCTTC
.	TRBJ2-3	TRBV5-1	.	CASSQRDQRVRTDTQYF	TGCGCCAGCAGCCAGCGAGATCAGAGAGTTCGCACAGATACGCAGTATTTT
.	TRBJ2-2	TRBV6-1	.	CASRRAGATGELFF	TGTGCCAGCCGGAGGGCGGGGGCCACCGGGGAGCTGTTTTTT
.	TRBJ2-5	TRBV13	.	CASSLGGQGLQETQYF	TGTGCCAGCAGCTTAGGAGGGCAAGGTCTACAAGAGACCCAGTACTTC
.	TRBJ1-1	TRBV9	.	CASSEQRDTEAFF	TGTGCCAGCAGCGAGCAGAGAGACACTGAAGCTTTCTTT
.	TRBJ1-1	TRBV6-5	TRBD1	CASSQPTGNTEAFF	TGTGCCAGCAGTCAACCGACAGGGAATACTGAAGCTTTCTTT
.	TRBJ1-2	TRBV29-1	.	CSAQEGYGYTF	TGCAGCGCCCAGGAGGGATATGGCTACACCTTC
.	TRBJ2-7	TRBV19	TRBD1	CASSIGRGRFYEQYF	TGTGCCAGTAGTATCGGCAGGGGGCGCTTTTACGAGCAGTACTTC
.	TRBJ2-7	TRBV5-1	.	CASSFSRVADYEQYF	TGCGCCAGCAGCTTTTCGAGGGTAGCTGACTACGAGCAGTACTTC
.	TRBJ2-1	TRBV6-5	.	CATRRANEQFF	TGTGCCACCCGACGAGCTAATGAGCAGTTCTTC
once	TRBJ2-7	TRBV4-1	TRBD2	CASSSPGLRYEQYF	TGCGCCAGCAGTTCCCCGGGACTAAGGTACGAGCAGTACTTC
.	TRBJ2-1	TRBV7-7	.	CASSFGGRDEQFF	TGTGCCAGCAGCTTTGGGGGCCGGGATGAGCAGTTCTTC
.	TRBJ2-3	TRBV5-4	.	CATPSNSGKDTQYF	TGTGCCACCCCCTCAAACTCAGGGAAAGATACGCAGTATTTT
.	TRBJ1-5	TRBV5-5	.	CASSLVIGEGNQPQHF	TGTGCCAGCAGCTTGGTAATCGGGGAGGGCAATCAGCCCCAGCATTTT
.	TRBJ1-5	TRBV6-5	.	CASSPRSNQPQHF	TGTGCCAGCAGTCCACGTAGCAATCAGCCCCAGCATTTT
.	TRBJ2-7	TRBV5-1	TRBD1	CASSAGQGRPEQYF	TGCGCCAGCAGCGCAGGACAGGGGCGGCCCGAGCAGTACTTC
.	TRBJ1-5	TRBV30	.	CAWSVRAERAQHF	TGTGCCTGGAGTGTACGGGCTGAAAGGGCCCAGCATTTT
.	TRBJ2-1	TRBV11-2	TRBD2	CASSFTSGGGSYNEQFF	TGTGCCAGCAGCTTTACTAGCGGGGGAGGGTCCTACAATGAGCAGTTCTTC
.	TRBJ1-2	TRBV19	.	CASSIAGTSNGYTF	TGTGCCAGTAGTATAGCGGGCACTTCCAATGGCTACACCTTC
.	TRBJ1-1	TRBV4-1	.	CASSQAGKVPNTEAFF	TGCGCCAGCAGCCAAGCGGGGAAAGTTCCGAACACTGAAGCTTTCTTT
.	TRBJ2-1	TRBV5-1	TRBD2	CASSLRTSGSSYNEQFF	TGCGCCAGCAGCCTAAGGACTAGCGGGAGCTCCTACAATGAGCAGTTCTTC
.	TRBJ1-6	TRBV6-5	.	CASSYSRGHNSPLHF	TGTGCCAGCAGTTACTCCAGAGGGCATAATTCACCCCTCCACTTT
.	TRBJ1-2	TRBV6-5	.	CASTPGPRYGYTF	TGTGCCAGCACCCCAGGGCCAAGGTATGGCTACACCTTC
once	TRBJ2-5	TRBV5-4	TRBD1	CASSRGGDRETQYF	TGTGCCAGCAGCCGCGGAGGGGACAGGGAGACCCAGTACTTC
.	TRBJ1-2	TRBV6-1	.	CASTVTRYGYTF	TGTGCCAGCACCGTTACAAGGTATGGCTACACCTTC
.	TRBJ2-5	TRBV7-7	TRBD2	CASSLALSSGSIRETQYF	TGTGCTAGCAGCTTAGCCCTGTCGAGCGGGAGTATACGGGAGACCCAGTACTTC
.	TRBJ2-7	TRBV6-1	TRBD1	CASNRQGNDEQYF	TGTGCCAGCAACCGACAGGGAAACGACGAGCAGTACTTC
once	TRBJ1-1	TRBV10-3	.	CAIRSEPLNTEAFF	TGTGCCATCAGATCAGAACCGTTGAACACTGAAGCTTTCTTT
.	TRBJ1-2	TRBV25-1	.	CASSELGEANYGYTF	TGTGCCAGCAGTGAATTAGGCGAAGCTAACTATGGCTACACCTTC
.	TRBJ1-5	TRBV18	TRBD1	CASSSQGAVNQPQHF	TGTGCCAGCTCATCGCAGGGGGCGGTAAATCAGCCCCAGCATTTT
.	TRBJ1-5	TRBV6-5	TRBD1	CASSHRQGYQPQHF	TGTGCCAGCAGCCACAGACAGGGCTATCAGCCCCAGCATTTT
.	TRBJ2-5	TRBV7-3	TRBD2	CASSLGSGSQTQYF	TGTGCCAGCAGCTTAGGTAGCGGGAGTCAGACCCAGTACTTC
.	TRBJ1-5	TRBV19	TRBD1	CASSTLGQGSNQPQHF	TGTGCCAGTAGTACCCTGGGACAGGGTTCAAATCAGCCCCAGCATTTT
.	TRBJ1-1	TRBV27	.	CASSSWGENTEAFF	TGTGCCAGCAGTTCTTGGGGCGAGAACACTGAAGCTTTCTTT
few	TRBJ1-1	TRBV2	.	CASSDSRGTEAFF	TGTGCCAGCAGTGACAGCAGGGGCACTGAAGCTTTCTTT
.	TRBJ1-1	TRBV7-8	.	CASRRTEQSSTEAFF	TGTGCCAGCAGGCGGACAGAACAGTCCTCTACCGAAGCTTTCTTT
.	TRBJ2-3	TRBV7-9	TRBD1	CASSLVGQGSDTQYF	TGTGCCAGCAGCTTAGTGGGACAGGGTTCAGATACGCAGTATTTT
.	TRBJ2-2	TRBV7-3	.	CASSPPENTGELFF	TGTGCCAGCAGCCCGCCGGAGAACACCGGGGAGCTGTTTTTT
.	TRBJ1-5	TRBV5-1	.	CASSFGGDNQPQHF	TGCGCCAGCAGCTTCGGCGGTGATAATCAGCCCCAGCATTTT
.	TRBJ2-1	TRBV7-2	.	CASSLSGTINEQFF	TGTGCCAGCAGCTTGTCCGGGACGATCAATGAGCAGTTCTTC
.	TRBJ2-5	TRBV12-5	TRBD1	CASGLTGGGKTQYF	TGTGCTAGTGGTTTGACAGGGGGCGGGAAGACCCAGTACTTC
.	TRBJ2-7	TRBV19	TRBD2	CASSMYSGSNYEQYF	TGTGCCAGTAGTATGTACAGCGGGAGCAACTACGAGCAGTACTTC
.	TRBJ1-6	TRBV28	.	CASYGQEGTGSYNSPLHF	TGTGCCAGCTATGGACAAGAAGGGACCGGCTCCTATAATTCACCCCTCCACTTT
.	TRBJ2-3	TRBV7-9	TRBD2	CASSPLAGTSGKIADTQYF	TGTGCCAGCAGCCCCCTCGCCGGGACTAGCGGGAAAATTGCAGATACGCAGTATTTT
.	TRBJ2-5	TRBV5-8	TRBD2	CASSRGTSGGQETQYF	TGTGCCAGCAGCCGGGGGACTAGCGGGGGCCAAGAGACCCAGTACTTC
.	TRBJ2-5	TRBV11-1	.	CASSLRNGQETQYF	TGTGCCAGCAGTCTAAGGAACGGTCAAGAGACCCAGTACTTC
.	TRBJ2-7	TRBV6-5	.	CASSYSGSLAQYF	TGTGCCAGCAGTTACTCGGGGAGTCTAGCGCAGTACTTC
.	TRBJ1-1	TRBV7-9	.	CASSLSREAFF	TGTGCCAGCAGCTTAAGCCGAGAAGCTTTCTTT
.	TRBJ2-3	TRBV18	.	CASSPLGGADTQYF	TGTGCCAGCTCACCACTTGGGGGCGCAGATACGCAGTATTTT
.	TRBJ2-1	TRBV19	.	CASGVLRQFF	TGTGCTTCGGGAGTACTAAGGCAGTTCTTC
.	TRBJ2-1	TRBV27	.	CASSVNRDTYNEQFF	TGTGCCAGCAGCGTCAACAGGGACACCTACAATGAGCAGTTCTTC
.	TRBJ2-7	TRBV11-2	TRBD1	CASSAPGQGVNEQYF	TGTGCCAGCAGCGCGCCGGGACAGGGGGTGAACGAGCAGTACTTC
.	TRBJ2-3	TRBV6-1	.	CASNLHTLGTDTQYF	TGTGCCAGCAACCTGCACACCTTAGGCACAGATACGCAGTATTTT
.	TRBJ2-3	TRBV29-1	.	CSVDDNGDLSTDTQYF	TGCAGCGTTGACGACAATGGGGATTTGAGCACAGATACGCAGTATTTT
.	TRBJ2-6	TRBV19	.	CASRRISPSGANVLTF	TGTGCCAGTAGAAGGATCAGCCCCTCTGGGGCCAACGTCCTGACTTTC